These 20 T cell receptor beta chains were sequenced from one sample in a study of lymphopenia after photon versus proton radiotherapy. Method: immunoSEQ multiplex PCR; TCRdb's copy keeps in-frame clones and lacks some. The sample comprises 26,000 or so clones, 81% of which are singletons, and 31% rests with the top ten. The source material was peripheral blood, sampled from a patient treated with photon-based radiotherapy. The receptors come from a man in his fifties with gastric cancer.

The chain recombines TRBV18 with TRBJ2-4, with D possibly being TRBD2 (6 bases). The CDR3 has 16 amino acids. V dropped 6 bases and J dropped 6 bases, with 21 bases sitting between them. Germline V gene lookup returns CDR1 KGHSH and CDR2 LQKENI. The CDR3 DNA is TGTGCCAGCTCCCCGTTCGGAGGGGAAGTAGGAAACATTCAGTACTTC. Its protein is CASSPFGGEVGNIQYF.

The chain has TRBV5-1 and TRBJ2-1; 7 bases line up with TRBD2. Germline CDR1 and CDR2: SGHRS and YFSETQ. This CDR3 has 15 residues. Trimming took 0 bases from V and 3 from J; bases not matched to a gene: 3. CDR3 residues: CASSLGGGFYNEQFF. The CDR3, as DNA: TGCGCCAGCAGCTTGGGCGGGGGTTTCTACAATGAGCAGTTCTTC. Full variable domain (outside the CDR3, taken from reference TRBV5-1 and TRBJ2-1): KAGVTQTPRYLIKTRGQQVTLSCSPISGHRSVSWYQQTPGQGLQFLFEYFSETQRNKGNFPGRFSGRQFSNSRSEMNVSTLELGDSALYLCASSLGGGFYNEQFFGPGTRLTVL.

The chain recombines TRBV27 with TRBJ1-1; D remains ambiguous. Trimming removed 6 bases from V and 0 bases from J, with 14 bases in between. The CDR3 length is 15 residues. The germline gives CDR1 MNHEY, CDR2 SMNVEV (reference sequence). Here the CDR3 DNA reads TGTGCCAGCAGGTCCGGACTATCTATGAACACTGAAGCTTTCTTT. It yields the protein CASRSGLSMNTEAFF.

V is TRBV30 and J is TRBJ1-6; D gene uncertain. The CDR3 is 15 residues long. Germline loops: CDR1 GTSNPN, CDR2 SVGIG (reference sequence). V dropped 0 bases and J dropped 9 bases, with 15 bases sitting between them. The CDR3, as DNA: TGTGCCTGGAGTGTTCCGACATATGGAATTTCACCCCTCCACTTT. This sequence encodes CAWSVPTYGISPLHF.

About this clone: An end of the junction differs from the germline gene, which may be a read error. V is TRBV18 and J is TRBJ2-3; D is possibly TRBD1 (6 bases). Germline V gene sequence: CDR1 KGHSH, CDR2 LQKENI. The CDR3 runs 15 residues. The DNA for the CDR3 is TGTGCCAGTTCACCGGTTTCAGGGGTAGCAGATACGCAGTATTTT. Encoded protein: CASSPVSGVADTQYF.

The chain has TRBV4-3 and TRBJ1-4, with D unresolved. Between the trimmed V and J ends, which lost 6 bases and 8 bases, there was a span of 13 bases. The CDR3 is 13 amino acids. CDR1 and CDR2 from the germline V gene are LGHNA and YSLEER. The CDR3 region is CASSRTVLEKLFF. CDR3 coding DNA: TGCGCCAGCAGTCGGACGGTTTTAGAAAAACTGTTTTTT.

The chain recombines TRBV27 with TRBJ2-6; D unclear. The V end lost 5 bases, the J end lost 0 bases, and 5 bases lay between the germline ends. CDR1 and CDR2 (germline): MNHEY, SMNVEV (reference sequence). This CDR3 has 14 residues. The CDR3 protein is CASSTNSGANVLTF. Written as DNA, the CDR3 is TGTGCCAGCAGTACCAACTCTGGGGCCAACGTCCTGACTTTC.

The chain has TRBV6-1 and TRBJ2-7; TRBD2 matches at 9 bases. Germline assignment: CDR1 MNHNS and CDR2 SASEGT. The CDR3 has 15 amino acids. V trimming: 4 bases; J trimming: 3 bases; junction bases outside the gene matches: 7. The CDR3 DNA is TGTGCCAGCAGTGTGATGCGGGGGGGAAGCTACGAGCAGTACGTC. The encoded protein is CASSVMRGGSYEQYV.

This clone was detected only a few times. The chain recombines TRBV4-3 with TRBJ1-5; a possible D gene is TRBD1 (5 bases). CDR1 and CDR2 (germline): LGHNA, YSLEER. The CDR3 runs to 15 residues. Trimming took 4 bases from V and 0 from J, leaving 10 bases between them. The CDR3 DNA sequence: TGCGCCAGCAGCCTAACAGGTGATAGCAATCAGCCCCAGCATTTT. Translation gives CASSLTGDSNQPQHF.

This clone was observed a few times. The germline gene is not matched at one end of the junction; a read error may be the cause. This chain uses TRBV6-5 with TRBJ2-3, with a tentative D call TRBD1 (6 bases). CDR1 is MNHEY and CDR2 is SVGAGI in the germline V gene. The CDR3 consists of 14 residues. In nucleotides, the CDR3 is TGTGCCATCAGTGACAGGACTAGCACAGATACGCAGTATTTT. Translating gives CAISDRTSTDTQYF.

This clone rates as medium-sized (0.01 to 0.1%). The rearrangement uses TRBV28 and TRBJ1-5; unclear D gene. V was trimmed by 5 bases and J by 3 bases, leaving 5 bases between them. The CDR3 totals 12 residues. Germline CDR1 MDHEN, CDR2 SYDVKM. This chain's CDR3 is CASSKPNQPQHF. In DNA form, the CDR3 reads TGTGCCAGCAGTAAACCCAATCAGCCCCAGCATTTT. Complete variable domain (other parts from reference TRBV28 and TRBJ1-5): DVKVTQSSRYLVKRTGEKVFLECVQDMDHENMFWYRQDPGLGLRLIYFSYDVKMKEKGDIPEGYSVSREKKERFSLILESASTNQTSMYLCASSKPNQPQHFGDGTRLSIL.

The CDR3 coding sequence is TGTGCCAGCAGCTTGGGACCGGGCGAGCAGTACGTC. This sequence encodes CASSLGPGEQYV. The rearrangement links TRBV7-9 to TRBJ2-7; D may match TRBD1 or TRBD2 (5 bases each). The length of the CDR3 is 12 residues. The germline V and J ends were trimmed by 3 bases and 6 bases, with 9 bases remaining between them. Per the germline V gene, CDR1 is SEHNR and CDR2 is FQNEAQ (reference sequence).

V is TRBV2 and J is TRBJ2-2; D gene unclear. V lost 8 bases to trimming and J lost 0 bases, with 16 bases between them. Germline CDR1 and CDR2: SNHLY and FYNNEI. The CDR3 has 16 residues. The chain's CDR3 is CASDPYRVSNTGELFF. CDR3 DNA sequence: TGTGCCAGCGATCCGTATAGGGTTTCGAACACCGGGGAGCTGTTTTTT.

This clone was found a few times. The rearrangement uses TRBV25-1 and TRBJ2-7, with D perhaps TRBD2 (6 bases). Germline loops: CDR1 MGHDK, CDR2 SYGVNS. The CDR3 length is 12 residues. The germline V and J ends were trimmed by 8 bases and 5 bases, with 13 bases remaining between them. The CDR3 bases are TGTGCCAGCCACCCTCAGCGGGACGAGCAGTACGTC. This gives the protein CASHPQRDEQYV.

The chain couples TRBV6-6 to TRBJ1-5, with 8 bases fitting TRBD1. CDR1 MNHNY and CDR2 SVGAGI come from the germline V gene (reference sequence). V dropped 6 bases and J dropped 3; count of bases not matched to a gene: 7. The CDR3 runs to 15 residues. The CDR3 sequence is CASSRDRGVNQPQHF. The CDR3 coding sequence is TGTGCCAGCAGCCGCGACAGGGGAGTCAATCAGCCCCAGCATTTT.

The V call is TRBV14, the J call TRBJ2-7, with D tentatively TRBD2 (7 bases). Per germline, CDR1 SGHDN and CDR2 FVKESK. The V end lost 4 bases, the J end lost 7 bases, and 14 bases lay between the germline ends. The CDR3 runs to 13 residues. CDR3 in amino acids: CASSPAGAGEQYV. CDR3 in DNA: TGTGCCAGCAGCCCCGCGGGGGCGGGGGAGCAGTACGTC.

This clone is deemed medium-sized (0.01 to 0.1%). The chain employs TRBV6-5 and TRBJ1-1; D call uncertain. The CDR3 totals 15 residues. With 0 bases removed from V and 0 bases from J, the gap between germline ends came to 8 bases. CDR1 and CDR2 from the germline V gene are MNHEY and SVGAGI. CDR3 DNA: TGTGCCAGCAGTTACTCACGGGCGGTGAACACTGAAGCTTTCTTT. Translating gives CASSYSRAVNTEAFF.

This clone was observed a handful of times. V and J are TRBV10-3 and TRBJ1-1, with D perhaps TRBD1 (5 bases). The CDR3 runs to 14 residues. In germline, CDR1 is ENHRY, CDR2 SYGVKD. Trimming pared 2 bases from V and 5 bases from J, leaving 12 bases between. Here the CDR3 reads CAISEGGGRTEAFF. The CDR3 DNA reads as TGTGCCATCAGTGAGGGCGGGGGGAGGACTGAAGCTTTCTTT.

This clone was detected only a few times. The CDR3 sequence is CASRPGQTTGELFF. CDR3 coding DNA: TGTGCCAGTAGGCCCGGACAGACCACCGGGGAGCTGTTTTTT. This chain links TRBV19 with TRBJ2-2; possibly TRBD1 for D (6 bases). The V gene lost 6 bases and the J gene lost 4 bases, with 12 bases spanning the gap. Germline V CDR1 and CDR2: LNHDA, SQIVND (reference sequence). CDR3 length equals 14 residues.

The chain employs TRBV7-9 and TRBJ1-1; 7 nucleotides align to TRBD1. The V segment lost 4 bases and the J segment 4 bases; nucleotides outside the gene matches: 6. Per the germline V gene, CDR1 is SEHNR and CDR2 is FQNEAQ (reference sequence). The CDR3 is 14 residues long. CDR3 loop: CASSSFQGGTEAFF. The CDR3 DNA sequence: TGTGCCAGCAGCTCTTTTCAGGGGGGCACTGAAGCTTTCTTT.